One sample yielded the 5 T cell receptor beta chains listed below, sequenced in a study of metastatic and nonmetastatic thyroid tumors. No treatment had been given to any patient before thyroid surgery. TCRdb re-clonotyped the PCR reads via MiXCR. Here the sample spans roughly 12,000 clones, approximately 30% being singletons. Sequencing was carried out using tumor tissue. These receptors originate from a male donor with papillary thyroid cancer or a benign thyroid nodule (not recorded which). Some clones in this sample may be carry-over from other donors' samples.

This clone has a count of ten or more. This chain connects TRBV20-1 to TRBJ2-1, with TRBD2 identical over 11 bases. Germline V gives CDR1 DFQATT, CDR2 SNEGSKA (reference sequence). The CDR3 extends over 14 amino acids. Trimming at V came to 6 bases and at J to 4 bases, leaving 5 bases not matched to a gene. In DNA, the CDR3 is TGCAGTGCCCGACTAGCGGGGCTTTACAATGAGCAGTTCTTC. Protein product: CSARLAGLYNEQFF.

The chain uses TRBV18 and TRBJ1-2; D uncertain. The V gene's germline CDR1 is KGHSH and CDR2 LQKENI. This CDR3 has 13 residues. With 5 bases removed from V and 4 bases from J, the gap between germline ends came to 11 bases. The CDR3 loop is CASSSAQTYGYTF. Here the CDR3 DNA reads TGTGCCAGCTCATCGGCTCAGACCTATGGCTACACCTTC.

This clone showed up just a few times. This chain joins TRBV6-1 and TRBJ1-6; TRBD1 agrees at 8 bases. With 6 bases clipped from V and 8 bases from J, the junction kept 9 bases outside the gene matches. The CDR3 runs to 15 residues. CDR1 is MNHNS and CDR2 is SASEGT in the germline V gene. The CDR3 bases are TGTGCCAGCAGCAAGGAGGGACAGGTTCATTCACCCCTCCACTTT. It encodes CASSKEGQVHSPLHF.

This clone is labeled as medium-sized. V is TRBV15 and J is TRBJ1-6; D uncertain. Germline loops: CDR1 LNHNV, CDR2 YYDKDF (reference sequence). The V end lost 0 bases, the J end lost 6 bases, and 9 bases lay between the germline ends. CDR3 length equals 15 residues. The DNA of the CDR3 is TGTGCCACCAGCAGAGATAGGGTCCTTAATTCACCCCTCCACTTT. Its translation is CATSRDRVLNSPLHF.

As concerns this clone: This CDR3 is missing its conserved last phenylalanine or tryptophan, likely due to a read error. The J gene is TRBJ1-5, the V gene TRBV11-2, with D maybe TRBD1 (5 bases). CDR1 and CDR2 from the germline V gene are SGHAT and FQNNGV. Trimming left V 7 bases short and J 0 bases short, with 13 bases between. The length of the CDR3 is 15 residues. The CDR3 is CASISTEYSNQPQHS. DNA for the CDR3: TGTGCCAGCATCTCGACAGAGTATAGCAATCAGCCCCAGCATTCT.